This TCR beta chain emerged from a study of T cell responses to AZD1222 COVID-19 vaccine. Study-level findings and limits: Among AZD1222 vaccinees, only five or six were seropositive at baseline. Following two doses of AZD1222, Spike-specific TCR breadth and depth rose.

Measured with immunoSEQ multiplex PCR; TCRdb has only the in-frame clones, and not every one. The sample lists approximately 77,000 clones; about 92% were seen once. A remark on this clone: The antigen is undetermined.

CDR3 length: 16 amino acids. Trimming removed 0 bases from V and 4 bases from J; junction bases left unmatched: 8. CDR1 and CDR2 from the germline V gene are SGHTA and FQGNSA. Sequencing was performed on peripheral blood, taken 28 days after the second AZD1222 dose. The sequence came from an adult who received the AZD1222 COVID-19 vaccine. This chain connects TRBV7-2 to TRBJ2-5; the match to TRBD2 covers 7 bases. The CDR3 sequence: CASSLALAGASETQYF. In DNA form, the CDR3 reads TGTGCCAGCAGCTTAGCGTTGGCGGGAGCATCAGAGACCCAGTACTTC.